This is a list of T cell receptor beta chains from one sample in a study of T cell repertoires in ileal Crohn's disease. Measured with immunoSEQ multiplex PCR; TCRdb has only the in-frame clones, and not every one. The table has roughly 3,400 clones, more than 75% seen once. The specimen sequenced was CD4+ T cells sorted from the ileum. These TCRs come from an adult with Crohn's disease. CDR3s include the opening cysteine and the closing phenylalanine or tryptophan. D genes are given only for firm matches. Only some rows state a clone size, as once, few, many or a class for expanded clones.

j_call v_call d_call clone_size cdr3_aa cdr3_nt
TRBJ1-1 TRBV2 TRBD1 . CASTQGQSMNTEAFF TGTGCCAGCACTCAGGGACAGAGTATGAACACTGAAGCTTTCTTT
TRBJ1-1 TRBV6-5 . . CASSSLAGTLNPAFF TGTGCCAGCAGTTCCCTAGCTGGGACACTCAACCCAGCTTTCTTT
TRBJ1-1 TRBV7-9 TRBD1 . CASSPRQGVNTEAFF TGTGCCAGCAGCCCCAGACAGGGGGTGAACACTGAAGCTTTCTTT
TRBJ2-7 TRBV7-2 TRBD2 few CASSLGASGGVYEQYF TGTGCCAGCAGCTTAGGGGCTAGCGGGGGGGTTTACGAGCAGTACTTC
TRBJ2-3 TRBV11-2 . . CASNLLRGTDTQYF TGTGCCAGCAACTTACTCAGGGGCACAGATACGCAGTATTTT
TRBJ1-2 TRBV2 . large CASRPQARYGYTF TGTGCCAGCAGGCCCCAGGCTCGCTATGGCTACACCTTC
TRBJ1-1 TRBV28 TRBD1 . CASSLPDRGHAFF TGTGCCAGCAGTTTACCCGACAGGGGGCATGCTTTCTTT
TRBJ2-2 TRBV4-2 TRBD2 . CASSQLPSGDTGELFF TGTGCCAGCAGCCAACTCCCTAGCGGGGACACCGGGGAGCTGTTTTTT
TRBJ1-6 TRBV5-4 . . CASSLGGRAPNNSPLHF TGTGCCAGCAGCTTGGGTGGCAGGGCCCCGAATAATTCACCCCTCCACTTT
TRBJ2-5 TRBV5-5 . . CASSLVERETQYF TGTGCCAGCAGCTTGGTGGAGAGAGAGACCCAGTACTTC
TRBJ2-7 TRBV18 . . CASSRDTHSYEQYF TGTGCCAGCTCACGGGACACCCACTCCTACGAGCAGTACTTC
TRBJ1-1 TRBV15 TRBD1 once CATQQGQGGTEAFF TGTGCCACCCAGCAGGGACAGGGAGGCACTGAAGCTTTCTTT
TRBJ2-5 TRBV5-1 . . CASSTGLKETQYF TGCGCCAGCAGCACGGGGTTAAAAGAGACCCAGTACTTC
TRBJ2-1 TRBV5-1 TRBD2 . CASSISGGASNEQFF TGCGCCAGCAGCATAAGCGGGGGAGCTAGTAATGAGCAGTTCTTC
TRBJ2-7 TRBV5-1 . once CASFYGFQGSYEQYF TGCGCCAGCTTTTACGGTTTTCAGGGCTCCTACGAGCAGTACTTC
TRBJ2-5 TRBV5-8 TRBD1 . CASRTGSGETQYF TGTGCCAGCAGGACAGGGTCCGGGGAGACCCAGTACTTC
TRBJ2-7 TRBV18 . . CASSPGGQASYEQYF TGTGCCAGCTCACCTGGGGGCCAGGCCTCCTACGAGCAGTACTTC
TRBJ2-2 TRBV28 TRBD2 once CASRGGQGKERTGELFF TGTGCCAGCCGGGGAGGGCAGGGAAAGGAAAGAACCGGGGAGCTGTTTTTT
TRBJ1-1 TRBV5-5 TRBD1 once CASSRTGGKYTEAFF TGTGCCAGCAGCAGGACAGGGGGCAAGTACACTGAAGCTTTCTTT
TRBJ1-1 TRBV1 . . CTSSQPQRQLNTEAFF TGCACCAGCAGCCAGCCCCAGCGGCAGCTGAACACTGAAGCTTTCTTT
TRBJ1-4 TRBV5-4 TRBD1 once CASRGTGSNEKLFF TGTGCCAGCAGAGGGACAGGGTCGAATGAAAAACTGTTTTTT
TRBJ2-7 TRBV7-3 . . CASSSNRVGEQYF TGTGCCAGCAGCTCGAACAGGGTTGGCGAGCAGTACTTC
TRBJ1-2 TRBV18 . . CASSPNRDHYGYTF TGTGCCAGCTCACCAAACAGGGATCACTATGGCTACACCTTC
TRBJ1-3 TRBV6-1 . . CASTKGDSGNTIYF TGTGCCAGCACCAAAGGGGACTCTGGAAACACCATATATTTT
TRBJ2-6 TRBV6-5 . few CASRLTSSGANVLTF TGTGCCAGCAGGCTAACGAGCTCTGGGGCCAACGTCCTGACTTTC
TRBJ1-5 TRBV10-2 . . CASSALGDQPQHF TGCGCCAGCAGTGCCCTAGGGGATCAGCCCCAGCATTTT
TRBJ1-2 TRBV5-6 . . CASTPLAGQGGYGYTF TGTGCCAGCACCCCCTTGGCCGGGCAGGGCGGCTATGGCTACACCTTC
TRBJ2-7 TRBV7-8 TRBD1 . CASSSLTTGGSYEQYF TGTGCCAGCAGCTCCCTAACGACAGGGGGCTCCTACGAGCAGTACTTC
TRBJ2-3 TRBV10-1 TRBD1 . CASSPGQGSYTQYF TGCGCCAGCAGCCCGGGACAGGGGTCATATACGCAGTATTTT
TRBJ1-5 TRBV30 . . CAWSLGARGQPQHF TGTGCCTGGAGTTTGGGTGCGCGGGGTCAGCCCCAGCATTTT
TRBJ2-5 TRBV2 TRBD2 . CASSDLAGGETQYF TGTGCCAGCAGTGACTTGGCGGGGGGGGAGACCCAGTACTTC
TRBJ2-5 TRBV6-1 . . CASRVYHRSLETQYF TGTGCCAGCAGAGTCTACCACAGGAGTTTGGAGACCCAGTACTTC
TRBJ2-5 TRBV5-1 TRBD2 . CASRASGGLETQYF TGCGCCAGCAGGGCTAGCGGGGGGTTAGAGACCCAGTACTTC
TRBJ1-2 TRBV15 TRBD1 few CATSPRTGGIGYTF TGTGCCACCAGCCCACGGACAGGGGGCATTGGCTACACCTTC
TRBJ2-3 TRBV30 . . CAVRRVTQYF TGTGCCGTGAGACGGGTTACGCAGTATTTT
TRBJ2-5 TRBV5-4 TRBD2 . CASSSGLAGETQYF TGTGCCAGCAGCTCAGGACTAGCGGGGGAGACCCAGTACTTC
TRBJ1-5 TRBV6-6 . few CASSYSAPSNQPQHF TGTGCCAGCAGTTACTCGGCTCCTAGCAATCAGCCCCAGCATTTT
TRBJ2-3 TRBV6-6 TRBD1 . CASSQQGGTDTQYF TGTGCCAGCAGCCAACAGGGGGGCACAGATACGCAGTATTTT
TRBJ1-4 TRBV9 TRBD1 . CASSFSTGVEEKLFF TGTGCCAGCAGCTTCTCAACAGGGGTCGAGGAAAAACTGTTTTTT
TRBJ1-2 TRBV5-8 . once CASSPRRVPYYGYTF TGTGCCAGCAGCCCCCGGAGGGTGCCCTACTATGGCTACACCTTC
TRBJ2-2 TRBV5-1 TRBD1 . CASSPGQGHGELFF TGCGCCAGCAGCCCCGGACAGGGGCACGGGGAGCTGTTTTTT
TRBJ1-1 TRBV6-6 . . CASSQTGRNTEAFF TGTGCCAGCAGTCAGACGGGTCGGAACACTGAAGCTTTCTTT
TRBJ2-1 TRBV7-9 . . CASSLVGPYNEQFF TGTGCCAGCAGCTTAGTGGGCCCGTACAATGAGCAGTTCTTC
TRBJ2-1 TRBV7-2 . . CASSLVQGRGYNEQFF TGTGCCAGCAGCTTAGTGCAGGGGAGGGGGTACAATGAGCAGTTCTTC
TRBJ1-4 TRBV6-5 . . CASRLNRDYEKLFF TGTGCCAGCAGACTCAACAGGGATTATGAAAAACTGTTTTTT
TRBJ2-7 TRBV6-5 TRBD2 . CASSYSFGEGYEQYF TGTGCCAGCAGTTACTCGTTCGGGGAGGGCTACGAGCAGTACTTC
TRBJ2-5 TRBV30 . . CAWTRDLQETQYF TGTGCCTGGACCCGGGATCTCCAAGAGACCCAGTACTTC
TRBJ1-4 TRBV5-1 . . CASRSSGGRNEKLFF TGCGCCAGCAGATCCTCGGGGGGGCGCAATGAAAAACTGTTTTTT
TRBJ2-1 TRBV4-1 TRBD2 few CASSPSPLAGGQFF TGCGCCAGCAGCCCGTCGCCTCTAGCGGGGGGCCAGTTCTTC
TRBJ1-6 TRBV11-2 . . CASSSSTNLNSPLHF TGTGCCAGCAGCTCCTCGACAAACCTTAATTCACCCCTCCACTTT
TRBJ2-3 TRBV10-3 TRBD2 . CAISGSASGGTDTQYF TGTGCCATCAGTGGGTCGGCTAGCGGGGGGACAGATACGCAGTATTTT
TRBJ1-6 TRBV10-1 TRBD1 . CASSAGQDNSPLHF TGCGCCAGCAGTGCCGGACAGGATAATTCACCCCTCCACTTT
TRBJ1-3 TRBV29-1 . . CSVHNGNTIYF TGCAGCGTCCACAATGGAAACACCATATATTTT
TRBJ1-4 TRBV19 . . CASTTDPREKLFF TGTGCCAGTACCACCGACCCGAGGGAAAAACTGTTTTTT
TRBJ1-2 TRBV2 . . CASRIGVEGYTF TGTGCCAGCAGAATAGGGGTAGAAGGCTACACCTTC
TRBJ2-7 TRBV7-6 TRBD1 . CASSLALDRVYEQYF TGTGCCAGCAGCTTAGCGTTGGACAGGGTGTACGAGCAGTACTTC
TRBJ2-3 TRBV6-5 TRBD1 . CASSLRDSSTDTQYF TGTGCCAGCAGTCTCCGGGACAGCAGCACAGATACGCAGTATTTT